This T cell receptor (beta chain) was sequenced in a study of graft-versus-host responses after intestinal transplantation. This clone was observed a few times. Profiling relied on immunoSEQ multiplex PCR, and the TCRdb table lists in-frame clones only, not all of them. The data contain about 25,000 clones, about 39% of them singletons. Trimming took 4 bases from V and 3 from J, leaving 19 bases between them. CDR1 SGHRS and CDR2 YFSETQ come from the germline V gene. The CDR3 spans 17 residues. Sequencing was performed on alloreactive CD4+ T cells from a mixed lymphocyte reaction culture, taken before intestinal transplant. Subset given: CFSE-low proliferating T cells sorted from roughly six-day pre-transplant mixed lymphocyte reaction (GvH or HvG direction). The chain has TRBV5-1 and TRBJ2-2; TRBD2 is a possible D gene (6 bases). The source is a human patient who received an intestinal transplant. Here the CDR3 DNA reads TGCGCCAGCAGCCGGACCGACCGACTAGTTGACACCGGGGAGCTGTTTTTT. It codes for CASSRTDRLVDTGELFF.